Presented here are 3 T cell receptor beta chains from one specimen sequenced in a study of blood T cell repertoires in COVID-19. Measured with immunoSEQ multiplex PCR; TCRdb has only the in-frame clones, and not every one. The data hold more than 150,000 clones, with 70% to 90% observed a single time. The material sequenced was peripheral blood. The receptors come from a man aged 60 to 75 with acute or convalescent COVID-19.

The chain employs TRBV4-1 and TRBJ1-1, with D possibly being TRBD1 (6 bases). This CDR3 comprises 15 residues. Per germline, CDR1 MGHRA and CDR2 YSYEKL. Trimming removed 4 bases from V and 0 bases from J, with 12 bases in between. The DNA for the CDR3 is TGCGCCAGCAGCCCTAGGACAGTGCTGAACACTGAAGCTTTCTTT. This codes for CASSPRTVLNTEAFF.

This chain connects TRBV10-3 to TRBJ2-5, with D perhaps TRBD2 (6 bases). The CDR3 covers 16 residues. Between the trimmed V and J ends, which lost 6 bases and 1 base, there was a span of 18 bases. The germline V gene has CDR1 ENHRY and CDR2 SYGVKD. The DNA for the CDR3 is TGTGCCATCAGCGACGGAGGGGCCCTTCTCCAAGAGACCCAGTACTTC. Its protein is CAISDGGALLQETQYF.

This chain links TRBV2 with TRBJ2-1; D is uncertain. The V end was cut by 8 bases, the J end by 6 bases, with 8 bases between. This CDR3 is 11 amino acids long. Germline V gene data show CDR1 as SNHLY and CDR2 as FYNNEI. This CDR3 is CASWLINEQFF. The CDR3 DNA follows: TGTGCCAGCTGGCTGATCAATGAGCAGTTCTTC.